One and the same sample provided the 19 T cell receptor beta chains below, sequenced in a study of graft-versus-host responses after intestinal transplantation. Repertoires were generated with immunoSEQ multiplex PCR, while TCRdb's copy carries only in-frame clones and drops some. The sample records 86,000 or so clones, just over 90% being singletons. These receptors lack a known antigen. Sequencing was performed on unstimulated CD8+ T cells sorted from spleen or lymph node cells, taken before intestinal transplant. The origin of the receptors is a human donor who received an intestinal transplant.

This clone was found once. The chain couples TRBV2 to TRBJ2-3; D not certain. The CDR3 covers 13 residues. V lost 7 bases, J lost 2 bases, and 10 bases lay in between. Germline V lookup: CDR1 SNHLY, CDR2 FYNNEI. CDR3 loop: CASTPPNTDTQYF. The CDR3 bases are TGTGCCAGCACCCCCCCAAACACAGATACGCAGTATTTT.

This clone is a singleton in its sample. The chain links TRBV19 to TRBJ2-5, with 8 bases lining up with TRBD1. This CDR3 region has 13 residues. The germline V gene encodes CDR1 LNHDA and CDR2 SQIVND (reference sequence). The ends lost 10 bases at V and 2 bases at J; junction bases unmatched: 6. CDR3 in amino acids: CATRGLGQETQYF. Here the CDR3 DNA reads TGTGCCACCAGGGGGCTGGGGCAAGAGACCCAGTACTTC.

The rearrangement joins TRBV4-3 to TRBJ1-5; unclear D gene. Germline CDR1 reads LGHNA; CDR2 reads YSLEER. The ends were cut back, 0 bases at V and 4 bases at J, with 7 bases in the middle. The CDR3 spans 14 residues. Here the CDR3 reads CASSQEEENQPQHF. CDR3 in DNA: TGCGCCAGCAGCCAAGAGGAGGAAAATCAGCCCCAGCATTTT.

The gene calls are TRBV6-5 and TRBJ2-1, with 14 bases that match TRBD2. The CDR3 contains 15 residues. In germline, CDR1 is MNHEY, CDR2 SVGAGI. V shed 4 bases, J shed 8 bases, and the junction held 4 bases outside the gene matches. CDR3 sequence (DNA): TGTGCCAGCAGTTCGGGACTAGCGGGAGTCTATGAGCAGTTCTTC. Amino acids: CASSSGLAGVYEQFF.

This rearrangement joins TRBV27 to TRBJ2-3; 8 nucleotides line up with TRBD2. CDR3 length: 16 residues. Trimming at V came to 6 bases and at J to 1 base, leaving 9 bases not matched to a gene. The germline gives CDR1 MNHEY, CDR2 SMNVEV (reference sequence). CDR3 sequence reads: CASRVVAGMGTDTQYF. The CDR3 DNA reads as TGTGCCAGCAGGGTAGTAGCGGGAATGGGCACAGATACGCAGTATTTT.

V and J are TRBV7-9 and TRBJ1-6, with D maybe TRBD1 (6 bases). V lost 2 bases to trimming and J lost 9 bases, with 11 bases between them. CDR3 length: 14 amino acids. Germline V gives CDR1 SEHNR, CDR2 FQNEAQ (reference sequence). CDR3 amino acids: CASSLQGSASPLHF. The CDR3 nucleotides are TGTGCCAGCAGCTTACAGGGGTCGGCTTCACCCCTCCACTTT.

V usage is TRBV7-9 and J usage is TRBJ2-3, with D hard to call. This CDR3 region has 13 residues. The germline V gene has CDR1 SEHNR and CDR2 FQNEAQ (reference sequence). Trimming cost V 4 bases and J 5 bases, with 10 bases left between them. In DNA, the CDR3 is TGTGCCAGCAGCTCTAGACGAAAAGATACGCAGTATTTT. Encoded protein: CASSSRRKDTQYF.

This clone was detected ten times or more. The rearrangement links TRBV11-2 to TRBJ1-2; D is unclear. Trimming stripped 5 bases from V and 3 bases from J, with 10 bases between. Germline CDR1 is SGHAT and CDR2 is FQNNGV. The CDR3 is made up of 13 amino acids. CDR3 region: CASSGNTYYGYTF. The CDR3 nucleotides are TGTGCCAGCAGCGGTAACACCTACTATGGCTACACCTTC.

This sequence joins TRBV13 and TRBJ1-4; D possibly corresponds to TRBD1 (5 bases). CDR1 is PRHDT and CDR2 is FYEKMQ in the germline V gene (reference sequence). The CDR3 has 19 amino acids. V shed 4 bases and J shed 3 bases, with 24 bases lying between them. Written as DNA, the CDR3 is TGTGCCAGCAGCTCCGAGGGTTTTAGGGGTGGACTGGCTAATGAAAAACTGTTTTTT. Translation: CASSSEGFRGGLANEKLFF.

The count of this clone is one. CDR3 region: CASSPWSVDEAFF. The DNA of the CDR3 is TGTGCCAGCAGTCCCTGGTCCGTAGATGAAGCTTTCTTT. V and J are TRBV7-9 and TRBJ1-1; no definite D call. CDR3 length: 13 residues. The V and J ends lost 6 bases and 7 bases respectively, with 15 bases between them. Germline V gene sequence: CDR1 SEHNR, CDR2 FQNEAQ (reference sequence).

The chain couples TRBV15 to TRBJ1-5; D not certain. The CDR3 extends over 15 amino acids. Trimming took off 0 bases at V and 3 bases at J, with 9 bases between the two ends. The germline V gene encodes CDR1 LNHNV and CDR2 YYDKDF (reference sequence). CDR3 sequence reads: CATSRDDDLNQPQHF. In DNA, the CDR3 is TGTGCCACCAGCAGAGATGATGACCTCAATCAGCCCCAGCATTTT.

The chain links TRBV5-6 to TRBJ2-1; D gene uncertain. Looked up from germline, CDR1 is SGHDT and CDR2 is YYEEEE. The CDR3 is 15 residues long. The germline V and J ends were trimmed by 2 bases and 3 bases, with 12 bases remaining between them. CDR3 DNA: TGTGCCAGCAGCTTTGGGTGGAGCTACTACAATGAGCAGTTCTTC. As protein: CASSFGWSYYNEQFF.

The chain combines TRBV9 with TRBJ2-7; TRBD1 aligns across 9 bases. Germline trimming cut 2 bases from V and 5 bases from J; bases unmatched to any gene: 8. Germline loops: CDR1 SGDLS, CDR2 YYNGEE. The CDR3 has 15 residues. For the CDR3, the DNA is TGTGCCAGCAGCGTGGGACAGGGCGGGATCGACGAGCAGTACTTC. Amino acid sequence: CASSVGQGGIDEQYF.

The rearrangement links TRBV13 to TRBJ2-7; a possible D gene is TRBD2 (5 bases). With 0 bases removed from V and 3 bases from J, the gap between germline ends came to 12 bases. CDR1 and CDR2 (germline): PRHDT, FYEKMQ (reference sequence). This CDR3 spans 15 amino acids. Written as DNA, the CDR3 is TGTGCCAGCAGCTTAGGCCCGCTCGGGAACTACGAGCAGTACTTC. This gives the protein CASSLGPLGNYEQYF.

The chain combines TRBV28 with TRBJ1-5, with a possible D match to TRBD1 (5 bases). Per the germline V gene, CDR1 is MDHEN and CDR2 is SYDVKM. Between the trimmed V and J ends, which lost 3 bases and 4 bases, there was a span of 10 bases. The CDR3 length is 14 residues. CDR3 residues: CASSFIGANQPQHF. The DNA for the CDR3 is TGTGCCAGCAGTTTCATCGGGGCGAATCAGCCCCAGCATTTT.

This chain uses TRBV4-2 with TRBJ2-2; D remains ambiguous. This CDR3 spans 16 amino acids. Trimming removed 0 bases from V and 5 bases from J, with 13 bases in between. Germline loops: CDR1 LGHNA, CDR2 YNFKEQ. CDR3 region: CASSQEGFGVTGELFF. The CDR3 nucleotides are TGTGCCAGCAGCCAAGAAGGTTTTGGGGTAACCGGGGAGCTGTTTTTT.

The V and J genes are TRBV6-1 and TRBJ2-7; 8 bases agree with TRBD2. V was clipped by 8 bases and J by 3 bases; unmatched bases: 6. The germline V gene has CDR1 MNHNS and CDR2 SASEGT. The CDR3 covers 13 residues. This chain's CDR3 is CASLAGLYYEQYF. The DNA for the CDR3 is TGTGCCAGCTTAGCGGGACTATACTACGAGCAGTACTTC.

This clone was observed a single time. Within the sample, other DNA sequences also encode this same CDR3. The rearrangement joins TRBV6-1 to TRBJ2-2; D remains unclear. The CDR3 runs 17 residues. Germline V lookup: CDR1 MNHNS, CDR2 SASEGT. V lost 3 bases and J 4 bases, leaving 18 bases between the germline ends. The CDR3 DNA follows: TGTGCCAGCAGTGAGGGTTTATTGAGTTTGGGCACCGGGGAGCTGTTTTTT. It is translated as CASSEGLLSLGTGELFF.

The chain uses TRBV11-2 and TRBJ2-5; D is uncertain. Germline V gene lookup returns CDR1 SGHAT and CDR2 FQNNGV. This CDR3 spans 15 amino acids. Trimming removed 1 base from V and 0 bases from J, with 9 bases in between. CDR3 loop: CASSLGVRDQETQYF. The DNA of the CDR3 is TGTGCCAGCAGCTTAGGAGTACGGGACCAAGAGACCCAGTACTTC.